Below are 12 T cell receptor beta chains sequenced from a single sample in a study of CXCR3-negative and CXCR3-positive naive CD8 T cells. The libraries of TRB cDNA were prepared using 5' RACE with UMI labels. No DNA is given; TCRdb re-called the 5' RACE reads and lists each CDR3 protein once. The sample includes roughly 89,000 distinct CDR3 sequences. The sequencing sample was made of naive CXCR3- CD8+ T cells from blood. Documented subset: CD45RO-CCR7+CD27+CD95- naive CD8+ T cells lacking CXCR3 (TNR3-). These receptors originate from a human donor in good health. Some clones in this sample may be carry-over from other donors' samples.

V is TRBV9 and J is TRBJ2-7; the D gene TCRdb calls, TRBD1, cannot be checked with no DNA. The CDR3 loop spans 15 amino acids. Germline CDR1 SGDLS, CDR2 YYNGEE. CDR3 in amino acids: CASSGSGTGLYEQYF.

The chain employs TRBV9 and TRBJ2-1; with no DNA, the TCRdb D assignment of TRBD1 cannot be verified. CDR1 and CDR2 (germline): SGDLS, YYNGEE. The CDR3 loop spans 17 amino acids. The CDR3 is CASSLRQIGDGYNEQFF.

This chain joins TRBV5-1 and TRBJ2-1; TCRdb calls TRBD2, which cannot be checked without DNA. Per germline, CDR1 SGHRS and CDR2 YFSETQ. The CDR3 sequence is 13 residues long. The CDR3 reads CASSQTSSNEQFF.

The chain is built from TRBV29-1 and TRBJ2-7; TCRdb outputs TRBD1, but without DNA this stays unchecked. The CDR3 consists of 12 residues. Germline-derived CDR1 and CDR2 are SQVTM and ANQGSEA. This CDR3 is CSVSGPDVEQYF.

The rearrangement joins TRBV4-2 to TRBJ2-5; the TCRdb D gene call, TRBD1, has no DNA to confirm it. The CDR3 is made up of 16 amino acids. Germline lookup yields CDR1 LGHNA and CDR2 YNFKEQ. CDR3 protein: CASSQGTGPLVETQYF.

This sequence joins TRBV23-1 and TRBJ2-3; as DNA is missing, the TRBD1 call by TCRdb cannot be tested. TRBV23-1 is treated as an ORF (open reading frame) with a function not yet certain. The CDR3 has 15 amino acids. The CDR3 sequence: CASPTGTGHTDTQYF.

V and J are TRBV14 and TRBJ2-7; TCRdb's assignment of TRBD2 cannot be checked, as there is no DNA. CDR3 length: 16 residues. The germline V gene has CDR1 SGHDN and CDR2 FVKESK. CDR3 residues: CASSRVDGLHSYEQYF.

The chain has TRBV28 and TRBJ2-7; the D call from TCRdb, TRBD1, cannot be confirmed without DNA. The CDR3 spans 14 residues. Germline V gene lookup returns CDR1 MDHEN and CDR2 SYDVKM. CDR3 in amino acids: CASSYTPTGYEQYF.

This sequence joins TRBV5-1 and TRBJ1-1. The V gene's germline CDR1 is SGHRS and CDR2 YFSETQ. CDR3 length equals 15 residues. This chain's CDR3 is CASSYQQTVNTEAFF.

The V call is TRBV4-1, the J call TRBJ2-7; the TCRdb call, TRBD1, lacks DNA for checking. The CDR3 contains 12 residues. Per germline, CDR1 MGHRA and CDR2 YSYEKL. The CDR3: CASSQNRDEQYF.

The CDR3: CASSPGQGNQPQHF. This sequence joins TRBV7-6 and TRBJ1-5; TCRdb selects TRBD1, and the lack of DNA leaves this call unchecked. The CDR3 is 14 amino acids. Germline values: CDR1 SGHVS, CDR2 FNYEAQ.

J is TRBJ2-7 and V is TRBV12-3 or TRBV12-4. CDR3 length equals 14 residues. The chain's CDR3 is CASSSNRDPYEQYF.